This TCR beta chain was documented in a study of blood T cell repertoires in COVID-19. The wider study: Samples of COVID-19 (acute and convalescent) were obtained from the United States, Italy and Spain. T cells, B-cell-depleted T cells, or PBMCs provided the cDNA or gDNA that served as material.

As originally analysed: Cell counts per sample came from amplifying reference gene primers. This table comes from immunoSEQ multiplex PCR, and its TCRdb copy is limited to in-frame clones, with some not included. V and J calls and clone size are given by that table; D and trimming were obtained from the DNA. The sample lists fewer than 70,000 clones, approximately 85% seen once, with roughly 23% in the top ten. CDR3 length: 14 amino acids. Germline V gives CDR1 SGHTA, CDR2 FQGTGA. Trimming took off 2 bases at V and 9 bases at J, with 11 bases between the two ends. The gene calls are TRBV7-3 and TRBJ1-6; D remains unclear. The specimen was peripheral blood. The clonotype was recovered from a man in his fifties with acute or convalescent COVID-19. The CDR3 coding sequence is TGTGCCAGCAGCTTACGGGGTGGGTCTTCACCCCTCCACTTT. It encodes CASSLRGGSSPLHF.